The clone carrying this T cell receptor beta chain was observed once. This specimen comes from a study of blood T cell repertoires in COVID-19. In the study overall: The United States, Italy and Spain were the sources of the acute and convalescent COVID-19 samples.

V lost 10 bases and J lost 5; bases outside the gene matches: 5. Germline lookup yields CDR1 ENHRY and CDR2 SYGVKD. This CDR3 is 11 amino acids long. As processed by the authors: Estimated nucleated cell counts came from reference gene primer amplification. Clones were sequenced by immunoSEQ multiplex PCR, and TCRdb holds only the in-frame ones, with some missing. Clone size and the V and J calls come from that table; the DNA yielded D and trimming. This table holds tens of thousands of clones, 88% found once. The specimen sequenced was peripheral blood. The receptor was isolated from a human donor in a cohort sampled during active COVID-19. The chain uses TRBV10-3 and TRBJ2-7; 7 bases map to TRBD1. The CDR3 DNA reads TGTGCCACCCTGACAGGGAACGAGCAGTACTTC. Its protein is CATLTGNEQYF.